Described below is a single T cell receptor (beta chain) sequence and its context. Its target is not known. The CDR3 has 13 residues. V was clipped by 4 bases and J by 8 bases, with 12 bases between them. Germline lookup yields CDR1 SNHLY and CDR2 FYNNEI. CD4+ naive, central memory, regulatory and stem cell-like memory subsets were isolated by sorting on CD45RO/CCR7/CD25/CD127/CD95/CD27. Expressed TCRB transcripts were sequenced because the isolated RNA had all been reverse transcribed beforehand. Sequencing used immunoSEQ multiplex PCR; TCRdb keeps in-frame clones, though not all of them. The profile shows under 950,000 clones, about a sixth of them singletons. The data were obtained in a study of beta chain features in type 1 diabetes. Study summary: No age, gender or cell yield differences were seen between patients and healthy donors. Findings and limits, study-wide: Cells carrying high TCR expression could end up over-represented when cDNA is sequenced.

The chain has TRBV2 and TRBJ2-1; D perhaps matches TRBD2 (5 bases). Sequenced: naive CD4+ T cells from blood. This clonotype was obtained from a woman younger than 30 in good health. The CDR3 coding sequence is TGTGCCAGCAGTGTGAGTAGCGACCATGAGCAGTTCTTC. It specifies CASSVSSDHEQFF.